This TCR beta chain was recovered during a study of OX40 agonist ivuxolimab in advanced cancers. Using immunoSEQ multiplex PCR, the repertoire was profiled, and TCRdb retains in-frame clones only, with some absent. The sample holds tens of thousands of clones, roughly 89% seen once. This CDR3 has 17 residues. Germline values: CDR1 KGHSH, CDR2 LQKENI. V trimming: 2 bases; J trimming: 2 bases; junction bases outside the gene matches: 11. The rearrangement joins TRBV18 to TRBJ1-2; 7 bases agree with TRBD1. Sequenced here: CD4+ or CD8+ T cells sorted from blood, sampled in a trial of the OX40 agonist ivuxolimab. The TCR comes from an adult with an advanced solid tumor such as melanoma, head and neck, liver or kidney cancer. The CDR3 DNA sequence: TGTGCCAGCTCACCAATAACAGGGGTGGCTCTGAACTATGGCTACACCTTC. Protein sequence: CASSPITGVALNYGYTF.